This record looks at one T cell receptor beta chain sequence and its context. Its target is not known. The data originate from a study of shared clonotypes between healthy human individuals. Study-level findings and limits: Clonotypes shared by all four sorted-subset donors had higher generation probabilities than non-shared clonotypes.

This table comes from immunoSEQ multiplex PCR, and its TCRdb copy is limited to in-frame clones, with some not included. In the table there are some 1.5 million clones, approximately 97% of which are singletons. The split of CD4+ cells yielded CD45RA+ naive and CD45RA-negative memory subsets. The clonotype was recovered from a man aged 25-45 years in good health. Source material: naive CD4+ T cells sorted from blood. Documented subset: CD45RA+ positively selected.

Here the CDR3 reads CASSGAGLAGEDEQFF. In DNA, the CDR3 is TGCGCCAGCAGCGGAGCGGGACTAGCGGGAGAGGATGAGCAGTTCTTC. The chain combines TRBV5-1 with TRBJ2-1; TRBD2 aligns across 14 bases. The junction had 8 bases not matched to a gene; V was cut back by 4 bases and J by 8 bases. Looked up from germline, CDR1 is SGHRS and CDR2 is YFSETQ. The CDR3 runs to 16 residues. Looking up the rest from reference TRBV5-1 and TRBJ2-1 gives the full variable domain: KAGVTQTPRYLIKTRGQQVTLSCSPISGHRSVSWYQQTPGQGLQFLFEYFSETQRNKGNFPGRFSGRQFSNSRSEMNVSTLELGDSALYLCASSGAGLAGEDEQFFGPGTRLTVL.